By frequency in the sample, the clone carrying this T cell receptor (beta chain) is medium-sized (0.01 to 0.1%). The antigen is undetermined. The data derive from a study of naive and memory T cell subsets. Study-wide results and caveats: Far more TCRs reportedly came from tuberculin skin test site biopsies.

Amplification of ligated cDNA took four PCR rounds with SP2 and nested alpha and beta constant primers. Blood and skin TCR RNA was reverse transcribed with alpha and beta constant primers. TCRdb fed the UMI-ligation and nested PCR reads into MiXCR, producing one record per CDR3 protein. The table shows 20,000 to 25,000 distinct CDR3 sequences, with 4.5% to 7% occurring only once. Treatment in this sample: skin biopsy from PPD injection site in Mantoux-positive individual. The library had UMIs added by 3' ligation of an oligonucleotide to TCR cDNA. This CDR3 contains 14 residues. Between the trimmed V and J ends, which lost 6 bases and 1 base, there was a span of 16 bases. Germline V gives CDR1 SQVTM, CDR2 ANQGSEA.

The chain employs TRBV29-1 and TRBJ2-7; tentative D call: TRBD1 (5 bases). This clonotype originated in an adult in good health. Specimen: skin, collected from a tuberculin skin test site. CDR3 sequence: CSVGDTGVSYEQYF. The CDR3 region has the DNA TGCAGCGTCGGAGATACAGGAGTTTCCTACGAGCAGTACTTC.